One and the same sample provided the 18 T cell receptor beta chains below, sequenced in a study of cytomegalovirus exposure and HLA in healthy donors. Both 60 Vbeta primers and 13 Jbeta primers went into the PCR. Assay: immunoSEQ multiplex PCR; the TCRdb copy retains only in-frame clones and omits some. The sample yields approximately 160,000 clones, 68% seen once. Source material: PBMCs. Receptors originate from a woman between 18 and 29 years old in good health and CMV-seropositive.

This clone was seen a handful of times. The chain combines TRBV6-5 with TRBJ2-6; TRBD1 aligns across 7 bases. CDR1 MNHEY and CDR2 SVGAGI come from the germline V gene. The CDR3 contains 15 residues. After removal of 6 bases from V and 2 bases from J, the junction contained 4 bases not matched to a gene. The CDR3 loop is CASSRQGAGANVLTF. CDR3 bases: TGTGCCAGCAGCCGACAGGGTGCTGGGGCCAACGTCCTGACTTTC.

This clone is a singleton in its sample. The rearrangement joins TRBV18 to TRBJ2-3; 11 bases line up with TRBD2. The CDR3 runs 16 residues. The ends lost 3 bases at V and 1 base at J; junction bases unmatched: 3. Germline lookup yields CDR1 KGHSH and CDR2 LQKENI. CDR3 nucleotides: TGTGCCAGCTCACCTCGACTAGCGGGGCGCACAGATACGCAGTATTTT. Residues: CASSPRLAGRTDTQYF.

The rearrangement links TRBV18 to TRBJ1-5; 8 bases line up with TRBD1. After removal of 3 bases from V and 5 bases from J, the junction contained 15 bases not matched to a gene. The CDR3 covers 18 residues. CDR1 is KGHSH, CDR2 LQKENI, per germline. This chain's CDR3 is CASSPLGQGGGAYQPQHF. Written as DNA, the CDR3 is TGTGCCAGCTCACCGCTCGGACAGGGAGGGGGGGCTTATCAGCCCCAGCATTTT.

This clone has a handful of counts. This chain connects TRBV13 to TRBJ2-5; D is perhaps TRBD2 (5 bases). The CDR3 length is 14 residues. CDR1 is PRHDT, CDR2 FYEKMQ, per germline (reference sequence). Trimming took off 5 bases at V and 1 base at J, with 11 bases between the two ends. The CDR3 sequence is CASSRAGVQETQYF. The CDR3 DNA sequence: TGTGCCAGCAGCCGTGCCGGGGTCCAAGAGACCCAGTACTTC.

This clone was detected once. The CDR3 DNA reads TGTGCCAGAAGCGCCTCCGGGACTGTCTATGGCTACACCTTC. This encodes CARSASGTVYGYTF. This chain uses TRBV5-3 with TRBJ1-2; a possible D gene is TRBD1 (5 bases). TRBV5-3 is an ORF for which the function is uncertain. V gave up 4 bases and J gave up 4 bases, with 14 bases separating them. CDR3 length: 14 residues.

The J gene is TRBJ2-3, the V gene TRBV28, with a weak D call TRBD2 (5 bases). V was cut by 0 bases and J by 0 bases, with 13 bases left in between. The CDR3 spans 17 residues. The germline V gene has CDR1 MDHEN and CDR2 SYDVKM. The CDR3 region is CASSLWEIGKSTDTQYF. The CDR3 DNA reads as TGTGCCAGCAGTTTATGGGAGATCGGGAAAAGCACAGATACGCAGTATTTT.

This clone showed up just a few times. This chain uses TRBV10-1 with TRBJ2-2, with 7 bases that match TRBD1. Germline V gene sequence: CDR1 WNHNN, CDR2 SYGVQD (reference sequence). CDR3 size: 16 residues. V trimming: 8 bases; J trimming: 0 bases; junction bases outside the gene matches: 9. The CDR3 region has the DNA TGCGCCAGCCATAGACCGGGACAGTCGAACACCGGGGAGCTGTTTTTT. This gives the protein CASHRPGQSNTGELFF.

This chain uses TRBV14 with TRBJ2-5; 8 bases match TRBD1. The J call may be wrong; the DNA end is better matched by TRBJ2-7. Germline V gives CDR1 SGHDN, CDR2 FVKESK. This CDR3 spans 14 amino acids. The CDR3: CASSPWTGIYEQYF. CDR3 bases: TGTGCCAGCAGCCCTTGGACAGGGATTTACGAGCAGTACTTC.

With regard to this clone: Germline and junction disagree at one end, which may indicate a read error. This rearrangement joins TRBV30 to TRBJ2-7, with unresolved D. Germline assignment: CDR1 GTSNPN and CDR2 SVGIG (reference sequence). The CDR3 is made up of 11 amino acids. The CDR3 sequence is CAWSRGYERYF. In nucleotides, the CDR3 is TGTGCCTGGAGTAGAGGCTACGAGCGGTACTTC.

There are a few counts of this clone. The chain recombines TRBV7-9 with TRBJ2-5, with D possibly matching TRBD1 (6 bases). Trimming removed 3 bases at V and 4 bases at J, with 15 bases between. CDR3 length: 15 residues. The germline V gene encodes CDR1 SEHNR and CDR2 FQNEAQ (reference sequence). CDR3 in DNA: TGTGCCAGCAGCTTTATCACAGGGCGGCCAGAGACCCAGTACTTC. Protein: CASSFITGRPETQYF.

The chain links TRBV5-6 to TRBJ2-1; 10 bases line up with TRBD1. This CDR3 is 14 amino acids long. V was pared by 2 bases and J by 5 bases, with 1 base of the junction left unmatched. Germline CDR1 is SGHDT and CDR2 is YYEEEE. This CDR3 is CASSFGTGDNEQFF. The DNA of the CDR3 is TGTGCCAGCAGCTTCGGGACAGGGGACAATGAGCAGTTCTTC.

The V and J genes are TRBV5-1 and TRBJ1-4, with TRBD1 matching 8 bases. Germline V gives CDR1 SGHRS, CDR2 YFSETQ. Trimming removed 3 bases from V and 11 bases from J; junction bases left unmatched: 12. The CDR3 runs 15 residues. The CDR3 loop is CASSSMTGAFGKLFF. CDR3 bases: TGCGCCAGCAGCTCCATGACAGGGGCCTTTGGGAAACTGTTTTTT.

This chain uses TRBV7-9 with TRBJ1-1, with D unclear. Per germline, CDR1 SEHNR and CDR2 FQNEAQ (reference sequence). The CDR3 totals 13 residues. Trimming shortened V by 7 bases and J by 2 bases, and 11 bases separated the two germline ends. The CDR3 is CASTKDFNTEAFF. The CDR3 DNA follows: TGTGCCAGCACCAAGGACTTTAACACTGAAGCTTTCTTT.

This chain uses TRBV7-9 with TRBJ1-2; the D gene is possibly TRBD1 (5 bases). Trimming cost V 6 bases and J 7 bases, with 15 bases left between them. This CDR3 contains 13 residues. CDR1 SEHNR and CDR2 FQNEAQ come from the germline V gene (reference sequence). The CDR3 reads CASSTGRGSGYTF. CDR3 DNA sequence: TGTGCCAGCAGTACGGGACGGGGGAGTGGCTACACCTTC.

The CDR3 region has the DNA TGTGCCAGCAGCCGAGACAGAGTCCCTAACTATGGCTACACCTTC. Amino acid sequence: CASSRDRVPNYGYTF. J is TRBJ1-2 and V is TRBV7-9; D might be TRBD1 (5 bases). Germline CDR1 reads SEHNR; CDR2 reads FQNEAQ (reference sequence). Trimming took 5 bases from V and 0 from J, leaving 13 bases between them. The CDR3 extends over 15 amino acids.

This clone was seen just once. This chain uses TRBV29-1 with TRBJ1-4; D gene unclear. The V gene's germline CDR1 is SQVTM and CDR2 ANQGSEA. Trimming shortened V by 7 bases and J by 2 bases, and 20 bases separated the two germline ends. The CDR3 spans 16 residues. The CDR3: CSGPSVSAGTNEKLFF. The CDR3 bases are TGCAGCGGCCCCTCAGTCTCAGCGGGGACTAATGAAAAACTGTTTTTT.

The genes are TRBV25-1 and TRBJ2-3, with D possibly matching TRBD1 (5 bases). Germline CDR1 and CDR2: MGHDK and SYGVNS. This CDR3 has 18 residues. Deletions cut 1 base from V and 4 bases from J, with 21 bases between. CDR3 nucleotides: TGTGCCAGCAGTGAATTCCCTCCTCGGGCAGGGAAAGCAGATACGCAGTATTTT. Its protein is CASSEFPPRAGKADTQYF. The full variable domain, with the rest looked up from reference TRBV25-1 and TRBJ2-3, is EADIYQTPRYLVIGTGKKITLECSQTMGHDKMYWYQQDPGMELHLIHYSYGVNSTEKGDLSSESTVSRIRTEHFPLTLESARPSHTSQYLCASSEFPPRAGKADTQYFGPGTRLTVL.

This chain joins TRBV14 and TRBJ2-7, with TRBD2 identical over 7 bases. The length of the CDR3 is 14 residues. Trimming cost V 4 bases and J 3 bases; bases outside gene matches: 6. Germline values: CDR1 SGHDN, CDR2 FVKESK. Here the CDR3 DNA reads TGTGCCAGCAGCCCCGGGACTAAGTACTACGAGCAGTACTTC. It is translated as CASSPGTKYYEQYF.